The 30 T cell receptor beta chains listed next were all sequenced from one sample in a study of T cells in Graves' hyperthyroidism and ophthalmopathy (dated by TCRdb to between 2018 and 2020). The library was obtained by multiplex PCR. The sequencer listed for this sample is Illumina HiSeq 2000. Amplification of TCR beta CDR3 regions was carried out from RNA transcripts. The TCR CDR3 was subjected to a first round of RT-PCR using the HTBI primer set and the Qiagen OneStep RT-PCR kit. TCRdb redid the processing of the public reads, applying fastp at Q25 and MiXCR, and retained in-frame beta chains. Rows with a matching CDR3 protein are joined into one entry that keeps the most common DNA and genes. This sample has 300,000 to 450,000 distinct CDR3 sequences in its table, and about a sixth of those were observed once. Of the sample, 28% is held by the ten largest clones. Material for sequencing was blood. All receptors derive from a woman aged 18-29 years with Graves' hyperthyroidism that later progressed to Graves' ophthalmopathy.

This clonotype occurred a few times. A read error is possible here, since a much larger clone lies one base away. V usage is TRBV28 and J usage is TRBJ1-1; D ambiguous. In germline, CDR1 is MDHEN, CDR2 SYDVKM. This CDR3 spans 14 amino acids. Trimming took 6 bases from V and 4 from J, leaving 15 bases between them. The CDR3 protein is CASRRPTGTTEAFF. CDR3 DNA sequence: TGTGCCAGCAGAAGGCCAACCGGAACCACTGAAGCTTTCTTT.

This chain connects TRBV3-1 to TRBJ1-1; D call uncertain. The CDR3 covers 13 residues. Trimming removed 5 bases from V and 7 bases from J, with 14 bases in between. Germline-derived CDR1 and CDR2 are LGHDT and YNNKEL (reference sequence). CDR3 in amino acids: CASSYGRPFEAFF. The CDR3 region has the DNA TGTGCCAGCAGCTACGGACGCCCCTTTGAAGCTTTCTTT. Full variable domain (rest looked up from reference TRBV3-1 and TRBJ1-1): DTAVSQTPKYLVTQMGNDKSIKCEQNLGHDTMYWYKQDSKKFLKIMFSYNNKELIINETVPNRFSPKSPDKAHLNLHINSLELGDSAVYFCASSYGRPFEAFFGQGTRLTVV.

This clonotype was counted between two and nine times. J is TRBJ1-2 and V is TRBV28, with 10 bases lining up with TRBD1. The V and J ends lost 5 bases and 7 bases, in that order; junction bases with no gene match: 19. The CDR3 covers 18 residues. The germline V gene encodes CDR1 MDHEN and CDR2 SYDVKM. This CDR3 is CASSPPRTGGNAMGGYTF. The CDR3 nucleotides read TGTGCCAGCAGTCCCCCTCGGACAGGGGGGAATGCGATGGGTGGCTACACCTTC.

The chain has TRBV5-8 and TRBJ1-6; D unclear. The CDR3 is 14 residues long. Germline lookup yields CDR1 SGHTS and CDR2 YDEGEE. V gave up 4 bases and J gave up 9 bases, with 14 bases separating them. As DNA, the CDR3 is TGTGCCAGCAGCCGACCGGACGGTTTTTCACCCCTCCACTTT. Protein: CASSRPDGFSPLHF.

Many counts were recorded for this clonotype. CDR3 nucleotides: TGCGCCAGCAGGGGTACCCAGTACTTC. Encoded protein: CASRGTQYF. This chain joins TRBV5-1 and TRBJ2-5; D gene unclear. This CDR3 has 9 amino acids. Trimming removed 5 bases from V and 8 bases from J, with 4 bases in between. The germline CDR1 and CDR2 sequences are SGHRS and YFSETQ. The complete variable domain, with remaining parts taken from reference TRBV5-1 and TRBJ2-5, reads KAGVTQTPRYLIKTRGQQVTLSCSPISGHRSVSWYQQTPGQGLQFLFEYFSETQRNKGNFPGRFSGRQFSNSRSEMNVSTLELGDSALYLCASRGTQYFGPGTRLLVL.

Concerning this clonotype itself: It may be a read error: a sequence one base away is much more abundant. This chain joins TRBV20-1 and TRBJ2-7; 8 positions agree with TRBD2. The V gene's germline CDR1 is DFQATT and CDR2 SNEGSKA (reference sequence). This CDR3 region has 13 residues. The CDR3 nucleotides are TGCAGTGCCCTTAGCGGGATAGACTACGAGCTGTACTTC. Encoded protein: CSALSGIDYELYF.

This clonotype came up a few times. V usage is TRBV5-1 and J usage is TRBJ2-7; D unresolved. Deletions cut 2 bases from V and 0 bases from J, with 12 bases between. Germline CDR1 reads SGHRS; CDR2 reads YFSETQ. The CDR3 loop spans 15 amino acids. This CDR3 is CASSFSGRNSYEQYF. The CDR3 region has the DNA TGCGCCAGCAGCTTCAGTGGACGGAACTCCTACGAGCAGTACTTC.

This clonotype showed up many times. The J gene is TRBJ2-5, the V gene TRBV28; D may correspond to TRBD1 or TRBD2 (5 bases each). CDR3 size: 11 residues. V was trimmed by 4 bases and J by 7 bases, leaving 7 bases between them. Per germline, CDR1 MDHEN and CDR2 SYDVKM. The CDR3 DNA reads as TGTGCCAGCAGTTCGGGACCGACCCAGTACTTC. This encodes CASSSGPTQYF.

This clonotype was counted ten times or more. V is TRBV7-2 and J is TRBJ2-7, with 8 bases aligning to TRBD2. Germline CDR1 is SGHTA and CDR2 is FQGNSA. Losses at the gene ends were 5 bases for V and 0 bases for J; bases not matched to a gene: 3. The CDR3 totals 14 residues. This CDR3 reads CASSPLAVSYEQYF. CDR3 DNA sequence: TGTGCCAGCAGCCCACTAGCGGTCTCCTACGAGCAGTACTTC.

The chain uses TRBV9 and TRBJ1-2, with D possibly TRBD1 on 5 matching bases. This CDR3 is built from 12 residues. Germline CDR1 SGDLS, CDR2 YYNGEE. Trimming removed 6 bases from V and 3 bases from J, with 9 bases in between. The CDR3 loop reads CASKAGDYGYTF. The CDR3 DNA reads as TGTGCCAGCAAGGCGGGGGACTATGGCTACACCTTC.

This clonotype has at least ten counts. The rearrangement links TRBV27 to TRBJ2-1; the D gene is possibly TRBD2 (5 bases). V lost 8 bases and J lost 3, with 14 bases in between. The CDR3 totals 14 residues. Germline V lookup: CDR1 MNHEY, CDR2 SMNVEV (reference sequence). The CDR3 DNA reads TGTGCCAGCGCCGCTCGCGGACTCTACAATGAGCAGTTCTTC. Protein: CASAARGLYNEQFF.

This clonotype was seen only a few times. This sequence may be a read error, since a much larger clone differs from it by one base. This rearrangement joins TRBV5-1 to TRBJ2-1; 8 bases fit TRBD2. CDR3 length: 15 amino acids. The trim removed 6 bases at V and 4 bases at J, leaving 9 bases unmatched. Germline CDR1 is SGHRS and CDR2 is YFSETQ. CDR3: CASNYQREFYNEQFF. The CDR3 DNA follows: TGCGCCAGCAACTATCAGCGGGAGTTTTACAATGAGCAGTTCTTC.

The CDR3 sequence: CASNGGGTWDEQFF. The CDR3 DNA sequence: TGTGCCAGCAATGGGGGGGGGACGTGGGATGAGCAGTTCTTC. This chain joins TRBV28 and TRBJ2-1, with TRBD2 matching over 7 bases. Per the germline V gene, CDR1 is MDHEN and CDR2 is SYDVKM. This CDR3 has 14 residues. Trimming cost V 7 bases and J 8 bases; bases outside gene matches: 11. The whole variable domain, remainder taken from reference TRBV28 and TRBJ2-1, is DVKVTQSSRYLVKRTGEKVFLECVQDMDHENMFWYRQDPGLGLRLIYFSYDVKMKEKGDIPEGYSVSREKKERFSLILESASTNQTSMYLCASNGGGTWDEQFFGPGTRLTVL.

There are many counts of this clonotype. The DNA of the CDR3 is TGTGCCAGCAGTTACTCGAGTCGCGGGACGACCTACGAGCAGTACTTC. Protein sequence: CASSYSSRGTTYEQYF. This chain connects TRBV6-2 or TRBV6-3 to TRBJ2-7, with D maybe TRBD2 (6 bases). This CDR3 has 16 amino acids. V lost 0 bases, J lost 2 bases, and 14 bases lay in between. Germline CDR1 MNHEY, CDR2 SVGEGT.

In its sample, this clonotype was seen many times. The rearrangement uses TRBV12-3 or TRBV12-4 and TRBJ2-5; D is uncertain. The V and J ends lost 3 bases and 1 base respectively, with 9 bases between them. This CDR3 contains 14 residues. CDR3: CASSFMAIQETQYF. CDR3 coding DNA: TGTGCCAGCAGTTTTATGGCCATCCAAGAGACCCAGTACTTC.

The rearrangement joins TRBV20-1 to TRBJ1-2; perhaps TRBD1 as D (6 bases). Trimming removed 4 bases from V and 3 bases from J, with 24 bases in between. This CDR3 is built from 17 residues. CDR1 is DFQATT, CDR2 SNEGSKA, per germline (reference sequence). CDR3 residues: CSAICPPQDSRDYGYTF. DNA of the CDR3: TGCAGTGCTATATGCCCCCCACAGGACAGCCGGGACTATGGCTACACCTTC.

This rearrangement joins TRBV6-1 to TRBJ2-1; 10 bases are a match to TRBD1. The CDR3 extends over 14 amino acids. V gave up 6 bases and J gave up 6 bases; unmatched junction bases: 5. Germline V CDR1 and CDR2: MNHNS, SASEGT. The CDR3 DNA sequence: TGTGCCAGCAGACGGACAGGGGGGGCCAATGAGCAGTTCTTC. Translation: CASRRTGGANEQFF.

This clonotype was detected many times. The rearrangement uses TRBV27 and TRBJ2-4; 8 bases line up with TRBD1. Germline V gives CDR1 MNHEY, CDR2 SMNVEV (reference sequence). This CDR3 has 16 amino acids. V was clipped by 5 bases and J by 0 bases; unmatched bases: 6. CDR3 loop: CASSTPGQVAKNIQYF. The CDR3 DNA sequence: TGTGCCAGCAGTACGCCGGGACAGGTAGCCAAAAACATTCAGTACTTC.

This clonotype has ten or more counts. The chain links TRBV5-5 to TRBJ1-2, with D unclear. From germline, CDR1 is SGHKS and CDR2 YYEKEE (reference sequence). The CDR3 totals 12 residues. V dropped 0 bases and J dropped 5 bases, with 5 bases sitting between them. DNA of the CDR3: TGTGCCAGCAGCTTGGAGTATTATGGCTACACCTTC. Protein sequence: CASSLEYYGYTF.

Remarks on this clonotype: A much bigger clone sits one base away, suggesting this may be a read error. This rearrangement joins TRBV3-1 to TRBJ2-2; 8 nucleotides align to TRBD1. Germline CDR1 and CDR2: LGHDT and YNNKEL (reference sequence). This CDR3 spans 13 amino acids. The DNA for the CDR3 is TGTGCCAGCAGCTGGACAGGGTCCGGGGAGCGGTTTTTT. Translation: CASSWTGSGERFF.

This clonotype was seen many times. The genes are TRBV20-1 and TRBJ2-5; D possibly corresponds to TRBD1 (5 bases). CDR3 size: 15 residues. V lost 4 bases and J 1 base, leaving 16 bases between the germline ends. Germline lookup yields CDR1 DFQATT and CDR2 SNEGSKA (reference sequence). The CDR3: CSANRGADRQETQYF. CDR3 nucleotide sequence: TGCAGTGCTAATCGTGGGGCAGACCGCCAAGAGACCCAGTACTTC.

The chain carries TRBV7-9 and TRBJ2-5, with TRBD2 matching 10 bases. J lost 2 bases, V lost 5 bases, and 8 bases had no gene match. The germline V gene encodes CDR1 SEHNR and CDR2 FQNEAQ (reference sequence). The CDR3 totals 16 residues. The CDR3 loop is CASSEHRLAGQETQYF. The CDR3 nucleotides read TGTGCCAGCAGCGAACACCGACTAGCGGGTCAAGAGACCCAGTACTTC.

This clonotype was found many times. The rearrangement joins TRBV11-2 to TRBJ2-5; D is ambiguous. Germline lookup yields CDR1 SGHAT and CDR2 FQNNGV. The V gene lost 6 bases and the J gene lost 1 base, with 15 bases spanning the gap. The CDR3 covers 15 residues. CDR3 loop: CASRNGRASQETQYF. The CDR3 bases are TGTGCCAGCAGGAACGGCCGGGCAAGCCAAGAGACCCAGTACTTC.

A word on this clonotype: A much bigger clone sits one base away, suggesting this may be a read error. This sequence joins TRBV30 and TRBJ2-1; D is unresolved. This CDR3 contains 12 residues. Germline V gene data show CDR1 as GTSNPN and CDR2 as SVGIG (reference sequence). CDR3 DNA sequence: TGTGCCTGGAGCGTAGTAAGGAATGAGCGGTTCTTC. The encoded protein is CAWSVVRNERFF.

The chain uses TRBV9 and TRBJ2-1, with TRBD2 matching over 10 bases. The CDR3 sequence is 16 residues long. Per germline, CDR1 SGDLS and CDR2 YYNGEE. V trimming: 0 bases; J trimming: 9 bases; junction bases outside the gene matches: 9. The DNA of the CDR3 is TGTGCCAGCAGCGTAGGGCTAGCGGGAGTCGGAGGTGAGCAGTTCTTC. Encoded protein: CASSVGLAGVGGEQFF.

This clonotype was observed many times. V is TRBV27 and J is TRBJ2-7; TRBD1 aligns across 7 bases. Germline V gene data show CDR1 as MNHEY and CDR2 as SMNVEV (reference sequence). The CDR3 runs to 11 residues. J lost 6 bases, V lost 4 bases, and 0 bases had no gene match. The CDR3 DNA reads TGTGCCAGCAGTTACAGGGGCGAGCAGTACTTC. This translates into CASSYRGEQYF.

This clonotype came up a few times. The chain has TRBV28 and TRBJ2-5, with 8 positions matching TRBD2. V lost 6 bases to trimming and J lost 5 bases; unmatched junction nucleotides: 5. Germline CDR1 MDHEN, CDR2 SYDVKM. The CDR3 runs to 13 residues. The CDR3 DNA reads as TGTGCCAGCAGATCGGGGGGGAGGGAGACCCAGTACTTC. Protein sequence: CASRSGGRETQYF. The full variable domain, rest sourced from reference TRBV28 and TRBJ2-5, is DVKVTQSSRYLVKRTGEKVFLECVQDMDHENMFWYRQDPGLGLRLIYFSYDVKMKEKGDIPEGYSVSREKKERFSLILESASTNQTSMYLCASRSGGRETQYFGPGTRLLVL.

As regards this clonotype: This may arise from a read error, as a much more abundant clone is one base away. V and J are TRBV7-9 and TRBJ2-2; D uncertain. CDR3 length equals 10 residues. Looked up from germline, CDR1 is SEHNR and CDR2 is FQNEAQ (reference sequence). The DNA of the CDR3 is TGTACCAGCAAGGTCGGGGAGCTGTTTTTT. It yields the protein CTSKVGELFF.

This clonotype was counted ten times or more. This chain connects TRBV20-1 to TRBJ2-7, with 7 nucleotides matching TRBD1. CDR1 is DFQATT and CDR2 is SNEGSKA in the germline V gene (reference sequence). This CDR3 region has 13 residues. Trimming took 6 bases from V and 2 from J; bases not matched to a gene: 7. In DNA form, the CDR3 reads TGCAGTGCCCCCAAGGGGACAGCCTACGAGCAGTACTTC. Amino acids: CSAPKGTAYEQYF.

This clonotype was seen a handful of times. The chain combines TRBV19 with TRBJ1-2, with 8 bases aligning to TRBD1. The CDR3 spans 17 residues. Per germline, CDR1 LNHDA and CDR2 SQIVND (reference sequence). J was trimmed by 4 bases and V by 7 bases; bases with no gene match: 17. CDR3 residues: CASTTGQGDRLGYGYTF. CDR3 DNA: TGTGCCAGTACCACCGGACAGGGAGATAGGCTGGGCTATGGCTACACCTTC. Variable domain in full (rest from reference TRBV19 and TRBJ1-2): DGGITQSPKYLFRKEGQNVTLSCEQNLNHDAMYWYRQDPGQGLRLIYYSQIVNDFQKGDIAEGYSVSREKKESFPLTVTSAQKNPTAFYLCASTTGQGDRLGYGYTFGSGTRLTVV.